This T cell receptor (beta chain) was documented in a study of OX40 agonist ivuxolimab in advanced cancers. The CDR3 spans 15 residues. The germline V gene encodes CDR1 SNHLY and CDR2 FYNNEI. V was pared by 1 base and J by 5 bases, with 12 bases between. Profiled with immunoSEQ multiplex PCR; TCRdb holds only in-frame clones, not every one. In the table there are about 100,000 clones, roughly 93% of which are singletons. Patients were ineligible given autoimmune disease history or systemic immunosuppression. Here the sequenced sample was CD4+ or CD8+ T cells sorted from blood, taken in a trial of the OX40 agonist ivuxolimab. This clonotype was obtained from an adult with an advanced solid tumor such as melanoma, head and neck, liver or kidney cancer. The chain couples TRBV2 to TRBJ2-1; the D is unclear. In nucleotides, the CDR3 is TGTGCCAGCAGTGAAGGTCTGGCAGAAAACAATGAGCAGTTCTTC. Its translation is CASSEGLAENNEQFF.